This T cell receptor beta chain was profiled in a study of T-cell memory formation after mild COVID-19 (dated by TCRdb to the early 2020s). Concerning the study at large: TCR sequence clusters from the two donors were found to be largely donor specific. Longitudinal TCRalpha and TCRbeta repertoire sequencing tracked T-cell clones expanding and contracting after mild COVID-19 in a couple of donors. The cohort comprised two young, previously healthy adult volunteers, one female and one male.

PBMCs were isolated by Ficoll-Paque density gradient centrifugation. The sample holds one count of this clonotype. The target of this receptor is not known. Nothing much larger sits one base from this clone, and base qualities are not available. What the work shows at the level of the full study, not this receptor alone: SARS-CoV-2 specificity of the second-wave clones peaking on day 37 was not confirmed. Contracting CD4+ clones appeared mostly in the CM and EM memory subsets, whereas CD8+ clones were enriched in EMRA. The study included only a couple of mild cases, and larger cohorts that include severe cases with pre-infection samples were judged to be necessary. Balanced CD4/CD8 phenotypes were observed for clones contracting from day 15 to 85, whereas a bias towards CD4+ was observed for a second wave of clones expanding from day 15 to 37. Some responding clones were found in pre-infection memory, which suggests that pre-existing cross-reactive memory T cells took part in the SARS-CoV-2 response.

These reads were obtained on an Illumina NovaSeq 6000. TCRalpha and TCRbeta cDNA libraries were built by 5'RACE with constant-segment primers, adding sample barcodes and unique molecular identifiers. Trizol reagent was used to extract RNA from every sample. Library amplification was performed in two PCR steps, and a second sample barcode and Illumina TruSeq adapters were introduced in the second step. The libraries were sequenced on an Illumina NovaSeq using 2 x 150 bp paired-end reads. The authors' pipeline ran thus. With migec v1.2.7, reads were demultiplexed and then collapsed into UMI-guided consensus sequences. Using mixcr v2.1.11, UMI consensuses were aligned to TRA and TRB V and J templates and then assembled into clonotypes. A clonotype was counted as expanded or contracted only when both edgeR and NoisET called the clonotype significant, with the noise models trained on biological replicates. For edgeR calls, the thresholds were a false discovery rate-adjusted p below 0.01 and a log2 fold-change of 1. PCA with hierarchical clustering of max-normalized trajectories of the 1000 most abundant clonotypes was used as exploratory dynamics analysis. Each responding clone was given a CD4 or CD8 phenotype based on the CD4+ and CD8+ repertoires, which had been sequenced separately. TCRdb ran its own pipeline on the public reads, namely fastp trimming at Q25 and MiXCR clone calling, and kept in-frame beta chains. For every CDR3 protein sequence, its rows merge into one entry that carries the most common genes and DNA. The V and J calls here are based on TCRdb, not the publication. Recorded for this sample are about 600,000 distinct CDR3 sequences; about a fifth of them occurred a single time. The ten largest clonotypes hold 8.4% of the sample.

The material sequenced was PBMCs or a T cell subset sorted from them (not recorded which). This receptor was taken from an adult woman who had mild COVID-19 (a few samples of this study predate the infection). The sample titles of this study are shuffled in the database, so cell type and time point are left out; the donor was told from shared clones.

The bases read TGTGCCAGCAGCTCCCAACCCGAGACAGGGTTCTCCACCCGGGGGACTGAAGCTTTCTTT. The encoded protein is CASSSQPETGFSTRGTEAFF. This chain is built from TRBV7-8 and TRBJ1-1; TRBD1 agrees with 7 junctional bases. CDR1 and CDR2 are read off the germline V gene as SGHVS and FQNEAQ. There are 20 amino acids in the CDR3, from cysteine to phenylalanine inclusive. The read is trimmed to its CDR3 DNA, 60 bases read in frame from base 1. After removal of 4 bases from V and 5 bases from J, the junction retains 25 bases not matched to a gene. Outside the CDR3, residues come from the reference TRBV7-8 and TRBJ1-1 proteins, so the full variable domain is: GAGVSQSPRYKVAKRGQDVALRCDPISGHVSLFWYQQALGQGPEFLTYFQNEAQLDKSGLPSDRFFAERPEGSVSTLKIQRTQQEDSAVYLCASSSQPETGFSTRGTEAFFGQGTRLTVV.